This T cell receptor beta chain was identified in a study of response to subunit inactivated influenza vaccine. This clonotype was counted a few times. The CDR3 contains 15 residues. The J segment lost 3 bases and the V segment lost 2 bases, leaving 5 bases of the junction unmatched. Germline V CDR1 and CDR2: DFQATT, SNEGSKA (reference sequence). One entry per CDR3 protein results from TCRdb running MiXCR on the RT-PCR reads. The sample holds about 500,000 distinct CDR3 sequences; 16% are singletons and the top ten take less than 4%. This sample comprised CD4+ T cells sorted from PBMCs, obtained approximately 25 months after vaccination. This receptor was identified in a man between 50 and 69 years old who received an inactivated influenza vaccine. The rearrangement uses TRBV20-1 and TRBJ2-2; TRBD1 aligns across 8 bases. CDR3 region: CSARRTGLDTGELFF. For the CDR3, the DNA is TGCAGTGCTAGAAGGACAGGGCTTGACACCGGGGAGCTGTTTTTT.